These 21 T cell receptor beta chains were all obtained from the same sample, sequenced in a study of T cell clones after liver transplantation. TCRdb keeps only in-frame clones here, not all; method: immunoSEQ multiplex PCR. The sample records around 97,000 clones, roughly 80% being singletons. The sequencing used CD4+ T cells from blood, collected approximately 4 years after liver transplant. Source of these receptors: a human patient who received a liver transplant. Part of the T cell pool may stem from the graft donor.

The rearrangement links TRBV7-7 to TRBJ2-1; D is perhaps TRBD1 (5 bases). Trimming left V 0 bases short and J 5 bases short, with 14 bases between. The CDR3 is 16 residues long. Germline V gene data show CDR1 as SSHAT and CDR2 as FNYEAQ (reference sequence). CDR3 region: CASSLAGPTGHNEQFF. The CDR3 DNA follows: TGTGCCAGCAGCTTAGCGGGGCCTACAGGTCACAATGAGCAGTTCTTC.

The rearrangement links TRBV19 to TRBJ2-2; D may be TRBD1 (6 bases). The J call is uncertain, as TRBJ1-3 better fits the DNA end. Germline V lookup: CDR1 LNHDA, CDR2 SQIVND (reference sequence). The CDR3 totals 15 residues. The CDR3 DNA reads as TGTGCCAGTAGTATCGGCCCAGGGACAGGAAACACCATATATTTT. Protein: CASSIGPGTGNTIYF.

The gene calls are TRBV25-1 and TRBJ1-2; D not resolved. Germline values: CDR1 MGHDK, CDR2 SYGVNS. This CDR3 is 13 amino acids long. Between the trimmed V and J ends, which lost 3 bases and 8 bases, there was a span of 13 bases. The CDR3 DNA reads TGTGCCAGCAGTGAGAGAAAGGCAGTAGGCTACACCTTC. Its translation: CASSERKAVGYTF.

This clone was found once. This chain uses TRBV7-8 with TRBJ1-1; D remains ambiguous. Looked up from germline, CDR1 is SGHVS and CDR2 is FQNEAQ. Trimming took off 4 bases at V and 4 bases at J, with 10 bases between the two ends. CDR3 length: 13 amino acids. CDR3 sequence (DNA): TGTGCCAGCAGCTCCCTAGGTAGCACTGAAGCTTTCTTT. This codes for CASSSLGSTEAFF.

V usage is TRBV4-1 and J usage is TRBJ2-3, with 12 bases matching TRBD2. The CDR3 spans 15 residues. The ends lost 2 bases at V and 4 bases at J; junction bases unmatched: 1. Germline-derived CDR1 and CDR2 are MGHRA and YSYEKL. CDR3 loop: CASSQRLAGADTQYF. In nucleotides, the CDR3 is TGCGCCAGCAGCCAAAGACTAGCGGGGGCAGATACGCAGTATTTT.

The chain combines TRBV7-2 with TRBJ1-4; 7 bases fit TRBD1. V gave up 5 bases and J gave up 0 bases; unmatched junction bases: 3. This CDR3 has 15 amino acids. The V gene's germline CDR1 is SGHTA and CDR2 FQGNSA. The CDR3 region is CASSRDRSTNEKLFF. CDR3 DNA sequence: TGTGCCAGCAGCCGGGACAGATCAACTAATGAAAAACTGTTTTTT.

This clone was counted a single time. The J gene is TRBJ1-5, the V gene TRBV28; D is undetermined. This CDR3 region has 12 residues. Trimming took 4 bases from V and 9 from J, leaving 10 bases between them. Germline V gene sequence: CDR1 MDHEN, CDR2 SYDVKM. CDR3 residues: CASSYRSGPQHF. Here the CDR3 DNA reads TGTGCCAGCAGTTACCGATCTGGGCCCCAGCATTTT.

This clone came up once. The chain employs TRBV11-3 and TRBJ2-3; D may be TRBD1 (6 bases). V was clipped by 3 bases and J by 2 bases, with 18 bases between them. In germline, CDR1 is SGHNT, CDR2 YENEEA. The CDR3 is 17 residues long. CDR3 residues: CASSLSGHRGATDTQYF. In DNA, the CDR3 is TGTGCCAGCAGCTTGTCGGGACACCGAGGAGCCACAGATACGCAGTATTTT.

By proportion, this clone is medium-sized. The sample holds other DNA sequences that translate to the same CDR3. This chain connects TRBV5-1 to TRBJ1-1, with no clear D. The CDR3 loop spans 15 amino acids. Germline CDR1 reads SGHRS; CDR2 reads YFSETQ. V was clipped by 0 bases and J by 0 bases, with 9 bases between them. DNA for the CDR3: TGCGCCAGCAGCTTGGTAGCTGATATGAACACTGAAGCTTTCTTT. Protein product: CASSLVADMNTEAFF.

The chain recombines TRBV25-1 with TRBJ1-2; D is possibly TRBD1 (5 bases). V lost 5 bases and J lost 5, with 15 bases in between. There are 14 residues in the CDR3. Germline V gene lookup returns CDR1 MGHDK and CDR2 SYGVNS. CDR3: CASSTRGVPYGYTF. As DNA, the CDR3 is TGTGCCAGCAGTACAAGGGGAGTCCCTTATGGCTACACCTTC.

The V call is TRBV28, the J call TRBJ1-4; D is possibly TRBD1 (5 bases). Germline values: CDR1 MDHEN, CDR2 SYDVKM. The length of the CDR3 is 15 residues. Trimming took 6 bases from V and 2 from J, leaving 13 bases between them. For the CDR3, the DNA is TGTGCCAGCAGCTTGTCGGGGCTGACTAATGAAAAACTGTTTTTT. Its protein is CASSLSGLTNEKLFF.

The V and J genes are TRBV5-8 and TRBJ1-2; 8 nucleotides match TRBD1. Germline V gives CDR1 SGHTS, CDR2 YDEGEE. The CDR3 sequence is 15 residues long. V was pared by 4 bases and J by 2 bases, with 7 bases of the junction left unmatched. CDR3 loop: CASSLGTGSNYGYTF. DNA for the CDR3: TGTGCCAGCAGCCTGGGGACAGGATCCAACTATGGCTACACCTTC. Based on the CDR3 plus reference TRBV5-8 and TRBJ1-2, the full variable domain is EAGVTQSPTHLIKTRGQQATLRCSPISGHTSVYWYQQALGLGLQFLLWYDEGEERNRGNFPPRFSGRQFPNYSSELNVNALELEDSALYLCASSLGTGSNYGYTFGSGTRLTVV.

The V gene is TRBV20-1, the J gene TRBJ1-5, with D uncertain. This CDR3 is 11 amino acids long. The V end lost 5 bases, the J end lost 5 bases, and 7 bases lay between the germline ends. The germline V gene has CDR1 DFQATT and CDR2 SNEGSKA (reference sequence). The CDR3 DNA sequence: TGCAGTGCTCTTGGGGATCAGCCCCAGCATTTT. Its protein is CSALGDQPQHF.

J is TRBJ1-5 and V is TRBV6-1, with D perhaps TRBD1 (6 bases). The V end was cut by 3 bases, the J end by 3 bases, with 15 bases between. Germline V gene lookup returns CDR1 MNHNS and CDR2 SASEGT. CDR3 length equals 16 residues. The CDR3 DNA sequence: TGTGCCAGCAGTGACCATGGGGGGCGAGACAATCAGCCCCAGCATTTT. Translated, it gives CASSDHGGRDNQPQHF.

This clone was seen only once. V gene TRBV9 combines with J gene TRBJ1-3; tentatively, D is TRBD1 (5 bases). Looked up from germline, CDR1 is SGDLS and CDR2 is YYNGEE. Trimming removed 1 base from V and 3 bases from J, with 8 bases in between. The CDR3 consists of 14 residues. The CDR3 DNA follows: TGTGCCAGCAGCGTACAGGGCGGTGGAAACACCATATATTTT. Amino acids: CASSVQGGGNTIYF.

The genes are TRBV2 and TRBJ2-2; 7 bases are a match to TRBD2. Trimming took 7 bases from V and 3 from J; bases not matched to a gene: 5. This CDR3 spans 14 amino acids. The germline gives CDR1 SNHLY, CDR2 FYNNEI. The DNA for the CDR3 is TGTGCCAGCATATTGGGACTATACACCGGGGAGCTGTTTTTT. Translated: CASILGLYTGELFF.

This clone was recorded only once. The chain employs TRBV18 and TRBJ2-6; weak D call: TRBD2 (5 bases). This CDR3 has 16 amino acids. Germline CDR1 reads KGHSH; CDR2 reads LQKENI. The V end was cut by 0 bases, the J end by 4 bases, with 10 bases between. CDR3 bases: TGTGCCAGCTCACCACCGGAGGCGCGGGGGGCCAACGTCCTGACTTTC. Its protein is CASSPPEARGANVLTF. Based on the CDR3 plus reference TRBV18 and TRBJ2-6, the full variable domain is NAGVMQNPRHLVRRRGQEARLRCSPMKGHSHVYWYRQLPEEGLKFMVYLQKENIIDESGMPKERFSAEFPKEGPSILRIQQVVRGDSAAYFCASSPPEARGANVLTFGAGSRLTVL.

About this clone: Mismatch with germline at one junction end may stem from a read error. This rearrangement joins TRBV7-8 to TRBJ1-3; a possible D gene is TRBD1 (6 bases). The CDR3 runs to 15 residues. Germline CDR1 reads SGHVS; CDR2 reads FQNEAQ. The CDR3 sequence: CASSLGQTGGNTIYF. The DNA of the CDR3 is TGTGCCAGCAGTTTAGGACAGACAGGTGGAAACACCATATATTTT. Looking up the rest from reference TRBV7-8 and TRBJ1-3 gives the full variable domain: GAGVSQSPRYKVAKRGQDVALRCDPISGHVSLFWYQQALGQGPEFLTYFQNEAQLDKSGLPSDRFFAERPEGSVSTLKIQRTQQEDSAVYLCASSLGQTGGNTIYFGEGSWLTVV.

The J gene is TRBJ2-1, the V gene TRBV12-5; 9 nucleotides line up with TRBD2. Germline trimming cut 0 bases from V and 8 bases from J; bases unmatched to any gene: 5. Germline V CDR1 and CDR2: LGHNT, FRNRAP. The CDR3 contains 15 residues. This CDR3 reads CASGLVAGGAYEQFF. CDR3 nucleotides: TGTGCTAGTGGTTTGGTAGCGGGAGGTGCCTATGAGCAGTTCTTC.

The chain has TRBV5-1 and TRBJ2-1; TRBD1 matches 9 bases. The CDR3 totals 14 residues. With 6 bases clipped from V and 7 bases from J, the junction kept 8 bases outside the gene matches. Germline V CDR1 and CDR2: SGHRS, YFSETQ. The CDR3 sequence: CASMGQGISNEQFF. CDR3 bases: TGCGCCAGCATGGGACAGGGAATCTCTAATGAGCAGTTCTTC.

This chain uses TRBV10-3 with TRBJ1-4; D perhaps matches TRBD1 (5 bases). V lost 0 bases and J lost 3, with 17 bases in between. From germline, CDR1 is ENHRY and CDR2 SYGVKD. The CDR3 covers 18 residues. CDR3: CAISESQAAGDSNEKLFF. DNA of the CDR3: TGTGCCATCAGTGAGTCGCAGGCCGCGGGGGATTCTAATGAAAAACTGTTTTTT.